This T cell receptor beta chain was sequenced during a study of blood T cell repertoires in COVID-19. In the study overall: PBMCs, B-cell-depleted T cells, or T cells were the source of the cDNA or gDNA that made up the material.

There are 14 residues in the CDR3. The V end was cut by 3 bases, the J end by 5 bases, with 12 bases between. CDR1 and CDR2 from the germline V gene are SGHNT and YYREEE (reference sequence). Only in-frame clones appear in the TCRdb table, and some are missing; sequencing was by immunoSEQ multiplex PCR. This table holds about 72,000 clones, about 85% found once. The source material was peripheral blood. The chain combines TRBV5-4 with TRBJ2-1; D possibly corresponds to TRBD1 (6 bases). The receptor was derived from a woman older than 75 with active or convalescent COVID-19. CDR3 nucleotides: TGTGCCAGCAGCTGGACAGAATATGACAATGAGCAGTTCTTC. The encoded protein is CASSWTEYDNEQFF. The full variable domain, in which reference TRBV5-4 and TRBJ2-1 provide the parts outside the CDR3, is ETGVTQSPTHLIKTRGQQVTLRCSSQSGHNTVSWYQQALGQGPQFIFQYYREEENGRGNFPPRFSGLQFPNYSSELNVNALELDDSALYLCASSWTEYDNEQFFGPGTRLTVL.